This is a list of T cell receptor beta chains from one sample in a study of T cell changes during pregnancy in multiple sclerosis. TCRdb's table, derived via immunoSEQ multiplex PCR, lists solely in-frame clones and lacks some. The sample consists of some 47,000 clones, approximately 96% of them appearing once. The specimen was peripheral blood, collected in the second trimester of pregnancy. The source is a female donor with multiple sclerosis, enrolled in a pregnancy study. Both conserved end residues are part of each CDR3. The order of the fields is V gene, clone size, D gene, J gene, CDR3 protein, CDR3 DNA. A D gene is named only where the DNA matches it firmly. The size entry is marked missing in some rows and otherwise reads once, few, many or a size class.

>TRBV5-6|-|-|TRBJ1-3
CASRSQGNTIYF
TGTGCCAGCAGGTCCCAGGGAAACACCATATATTTT
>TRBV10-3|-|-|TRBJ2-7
CAVGQGYEQYF
TGTGCCGTTGGGCAGGGCTACGAGCAGTACTTC
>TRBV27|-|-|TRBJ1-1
CASSFTGQTEAFF
TGTGCCAGCAGTTTTACAGGGCAGACTGAAGCTTTCTTT
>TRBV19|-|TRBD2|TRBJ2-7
CASSLPRGAGASEQYF
TGTGCCAGTAGTCTCCCCCGCGGAGCGGGAGCCAGCGAGCAGTACTTC
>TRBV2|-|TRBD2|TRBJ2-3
CASRTSGGDTQYF
TGTGCCAGCAGGACTAGCGGGGGGGATACGCAGTATTTT
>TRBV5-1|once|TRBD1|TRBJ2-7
CASSPRTGGGGEQYF
TGCGCCAGCAGCCCTCGGACAGGGGGCGGGGGCGAGCAGTACTTC
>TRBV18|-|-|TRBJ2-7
CASSAGLDYEQYF
TGTGCCAGCTCAGCGGGACTGGACTACGAGCAGTACTTC
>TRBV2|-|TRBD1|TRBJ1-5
CASSGGQDNQPQHF
TGTGCCAGCAGTGGGGGACAGGACAATCAGCCCCAGCATTTT
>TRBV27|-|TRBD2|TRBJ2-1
CASSFLAGGPGEQFF
TGTGCCAGCAGTTTCCTAGCGGGAGGGCCGGGTGAGCAGTTCTTC
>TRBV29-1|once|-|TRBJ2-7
CSVDIAGVYEQYF
TGCAGCGTTGATATTGCGGGCGTCTACGAGCAGTACTTC
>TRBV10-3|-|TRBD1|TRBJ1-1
CAISESPRPGTGMNTEAFF
TGTGCCATCAGTGAGTCCCCTCGGCCCGGGACAGGTATGAACACTGAAGCTTTCTTT
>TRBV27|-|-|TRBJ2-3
CASSSQRRAWGQYF
TGTGCCAGCAGTTCCCAGAGGAGGGCGTGGGGGCAGTATTTT
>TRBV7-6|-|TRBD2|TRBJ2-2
CASRTLAGENTGELFF
TGTGCCAGCAGAACCCTAGCGGGGGAGAACACCGGGGAGCTGTTTTTT
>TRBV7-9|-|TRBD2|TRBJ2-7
CASSFLNTGGRNEQYF
TGTGCCAGCAGCTTCCTAAATACGGGGGGGCGGAACGAGCAGTACTTC
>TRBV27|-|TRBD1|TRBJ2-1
CASSMSRGYRGSYNEQFF
TGTGCCAGCAGTATGAGCAGGGGCTACAGGGGCTCCTACAATGAGCAGTTCTTC
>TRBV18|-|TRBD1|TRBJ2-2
CASSPTGTGTTGTGELFF
TGTGCCAGCTCGCCGACCGGGACAGGGACAACGGGGACCGGGGAGCTGTTTTTT
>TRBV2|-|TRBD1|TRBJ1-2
CASRGQAAGYTF
TGTGCCAGCCGGGGACAGGCGGCGGGCTACACCTTC
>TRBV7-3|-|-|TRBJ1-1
CASSLTGGAVTEAFF
TGTGCCAGCAGCTTAACAGGGGGGGCGGTCACTGAAGCTTTCTTT
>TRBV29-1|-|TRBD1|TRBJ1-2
CSVGQGTGYTF
TGCAGCGTTGGACAGGGGACCGGCTACACCTTC
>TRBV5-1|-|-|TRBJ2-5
CASWRARGLGETQYF
TGCGCCAGCTGGAGGGCCCGGGGGTTAGGAGAGACCCAGTACTTC
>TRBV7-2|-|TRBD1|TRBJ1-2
CASGYGTGGFYGYTF
TGTGCCAGCGGGTACGGGACAGGGGGATTCTATGGCTACACCTTC
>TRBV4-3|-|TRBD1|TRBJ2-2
CASSLQGARTGELFF
TGCGCCAGCAGCTTACAGGGGGCGCGCACCGGGGAGCTGTTTTTT
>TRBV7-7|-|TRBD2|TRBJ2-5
CASSLRAGGKEETQYF
TGTGCCAGCAGCTTAAGAGCGGGGGGGAAGGAAGAGACCCAGTACTTC
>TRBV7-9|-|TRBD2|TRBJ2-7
CASSESGRPGQYF
TGTGCCAGCAGCGAAAGCGGGAGGCCCGGGCAGTACTTC
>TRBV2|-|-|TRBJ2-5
CASTPREGLGETQYF
TGTGCCAGCACTCCTCGAGAGGGTTTAGGAGAGACCCAGTACTTC
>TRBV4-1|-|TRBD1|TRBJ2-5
CASRIQGAAGETQYF
TGCGCCAGCAGGATCCAGGGGGCCGCCGGAGAGACCCAGTACTTC
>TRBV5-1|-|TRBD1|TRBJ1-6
CASSLQGSSLHF
TGCGCCAGCAGCTTACAGGGGAGCTCCCTCCACTTT
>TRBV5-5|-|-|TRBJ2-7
CASSLGGAPEQYF
TGTGCCAGCAGCTTGGGTGGAGCCCCCGAGCAGTACTTC
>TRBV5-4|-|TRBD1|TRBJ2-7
CASSPPGTGEEQYF
TGTGCCAGCAGCCCACCCGGGACAGGGGAGGAGCAGTACTTC
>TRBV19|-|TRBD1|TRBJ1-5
CASSDRGSNQPQHF
TGTGCCAGTAGTGACAGGGGGAGCAATCAGCCCCAGCATTTT
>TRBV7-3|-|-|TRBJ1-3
CASSLLGRVAGNTIYF
TGTGCCAGCAGCTTACTGGGCAGAGTGGCTGGAAACACCATATATTTT
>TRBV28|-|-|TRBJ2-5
CASSFVLETQYF
TGTGCCAGCAGTTTCGTACTCGAGACCCAGTACTTC
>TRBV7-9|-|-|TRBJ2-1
CASTLGGGEQFF
TGTGCCAGCACCTTAGGGGGGGGTGAGCAGTTCTTC
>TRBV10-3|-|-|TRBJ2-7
CAISDGNGEQYF
TGTGCCATCAGTGATGGCAATGGCGAGCAGTACTTC
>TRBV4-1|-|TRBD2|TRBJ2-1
CASSQDIGRGFSRGVYNEQFF
TGCGCCAGCAGCCAAGACATTGGCAGGGGTTTCTCGCGGGGGGTCTACAATGAGCAGTTCTTC
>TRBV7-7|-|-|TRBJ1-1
CASSLRQNTEAFF
TGTGCCAGCAGCTTACGACAGAACACTGAAGCTTTCTTT
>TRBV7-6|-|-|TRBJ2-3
CASSLGVGGDTDTQYF
TGTGCCAGCAGCTTAGGTGTGGGGGGTGACACAGATACGCAGTATTTT
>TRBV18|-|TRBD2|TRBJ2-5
CASSLTTGTTKETQYF
TGTGCCAGCTCACTTACAACCGGGACTACTAAAGAGACCCAGTACTTC
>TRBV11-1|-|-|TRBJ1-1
CASSLVTGGNTEAFF
TGTGCCAGCAGCTTAGTGACGGGGGGGAACACTGAAGCTTTCTTT
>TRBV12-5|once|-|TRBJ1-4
CASAPGGGGNEKLFF
TGTGCTAGTGCCCCCGGGGGGGGAGGTAATGAAAAACTGTTTTTT
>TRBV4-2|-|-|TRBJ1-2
CASSQEGRGGYTF
TGTGCCAGCAGCCAAGAGGGGAGGGGTGGCTACACCTTC
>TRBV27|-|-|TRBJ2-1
CASMGRISSYNEQFF
TGTGCCAGCATGGGCCGCATCAGCTCCTACAATGAGCAGTTCTTC
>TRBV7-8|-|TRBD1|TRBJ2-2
CASSGYRGSGTGELFF
TGTGCCAGCAGCGGCTACAGGGGAAGTGGCACCGGGGAGCTGTTTTTT
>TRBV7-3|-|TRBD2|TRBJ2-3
CASSPGLALDTQYF
TGTGCCAGCAGCCCGGGACTAGCCCTAGATACGCAGTATTTT
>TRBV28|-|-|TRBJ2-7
CASSLNTGYEQYF
TGTGCCAGCAGTTTAAACACAGGCTACGAGCAGTACTTC
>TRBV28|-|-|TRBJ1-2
CASSRQANYGYTF
TGTGCCAGCAGCCGACAGGCTAACTATGGCTACACCTTC
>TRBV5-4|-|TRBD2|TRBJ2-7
CASSLSGRLAGVGEQYF
TGTGCCAGCAGCTTGTCCGGGCGGCTAGCGGGAGTGGGTGAGCAGTACTTC